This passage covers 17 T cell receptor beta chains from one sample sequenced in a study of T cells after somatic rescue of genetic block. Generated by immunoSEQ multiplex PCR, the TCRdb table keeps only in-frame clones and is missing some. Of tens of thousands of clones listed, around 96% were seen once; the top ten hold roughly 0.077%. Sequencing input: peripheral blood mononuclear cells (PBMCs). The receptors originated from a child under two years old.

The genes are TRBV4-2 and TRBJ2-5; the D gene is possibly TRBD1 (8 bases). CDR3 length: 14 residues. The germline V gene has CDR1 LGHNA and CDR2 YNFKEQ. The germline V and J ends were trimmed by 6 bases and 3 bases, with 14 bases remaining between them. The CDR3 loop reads CASSHTGGEETQYF. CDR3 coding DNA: TGTGCCAGCAGTCACACAGGGGGGGAAGAGACCCAGTACTTC.

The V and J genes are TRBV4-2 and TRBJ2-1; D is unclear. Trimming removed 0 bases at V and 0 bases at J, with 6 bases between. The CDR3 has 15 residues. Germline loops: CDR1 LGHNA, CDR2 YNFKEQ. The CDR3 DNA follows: TGTGCCAGCAGCCAAGAGTGGGACTCCTACAATGAGCAGTTCTTC. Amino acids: CASSQEWDSYNEQFF.

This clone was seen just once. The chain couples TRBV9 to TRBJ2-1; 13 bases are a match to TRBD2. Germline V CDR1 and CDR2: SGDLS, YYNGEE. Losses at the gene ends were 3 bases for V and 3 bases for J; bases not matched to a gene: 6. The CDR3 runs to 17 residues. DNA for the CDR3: TGTGCCAGCAGCGACCGACTAGCGGGAGGCCGCTACAATGAGCAGTTCTTC. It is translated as CASSDRLAGGRYNEQFF.

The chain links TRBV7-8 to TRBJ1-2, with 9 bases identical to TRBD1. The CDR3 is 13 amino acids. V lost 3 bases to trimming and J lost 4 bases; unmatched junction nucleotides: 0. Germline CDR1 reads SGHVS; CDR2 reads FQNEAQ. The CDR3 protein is CASSLTGGYGYTF. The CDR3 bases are TGTGCCAGCAGCTTGACAGGGGGCTATGGCTACACCTTC.

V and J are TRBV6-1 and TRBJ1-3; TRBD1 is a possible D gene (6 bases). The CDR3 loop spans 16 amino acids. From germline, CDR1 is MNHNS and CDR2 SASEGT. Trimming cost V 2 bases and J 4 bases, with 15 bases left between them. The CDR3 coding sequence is TGTGCCAGCAGTGAAAGGACAGTTCGACCCGGAAACACCATATATTTT. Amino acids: CASSERTVRPGNTIYF.

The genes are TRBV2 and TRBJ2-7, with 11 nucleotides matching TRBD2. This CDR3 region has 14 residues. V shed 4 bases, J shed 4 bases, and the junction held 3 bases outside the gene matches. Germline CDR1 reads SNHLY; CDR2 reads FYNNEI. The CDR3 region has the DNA TGTGCCAGCAGTGCAACTAGCGGGAGTTACGAGCAGTACTTC. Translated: CASSATSGSYEQYF.

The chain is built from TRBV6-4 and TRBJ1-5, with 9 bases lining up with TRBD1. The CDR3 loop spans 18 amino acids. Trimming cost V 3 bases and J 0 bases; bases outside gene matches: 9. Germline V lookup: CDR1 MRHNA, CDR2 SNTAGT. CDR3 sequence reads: CASSEPGQGHYSNQPQHF. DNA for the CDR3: TGTGCCAGCAGTGAGCCGGGACAGGGCCATTATAGCAATCAGCCCCAGCATTTT.

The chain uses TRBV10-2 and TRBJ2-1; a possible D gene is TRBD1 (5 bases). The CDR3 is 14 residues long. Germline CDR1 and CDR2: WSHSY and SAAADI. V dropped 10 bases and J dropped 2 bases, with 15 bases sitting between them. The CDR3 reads CATLLSRAYNEQFF. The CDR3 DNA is TGCGCCACCCTTCTTTCCAGGGCCTACAATGAGCAGTTCTTC.

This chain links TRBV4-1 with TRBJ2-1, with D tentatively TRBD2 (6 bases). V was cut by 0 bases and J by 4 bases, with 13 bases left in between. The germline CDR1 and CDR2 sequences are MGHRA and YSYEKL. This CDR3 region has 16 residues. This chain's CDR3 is CASSQDLASVYNEQFF. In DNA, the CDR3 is TGCGCCAGCAGCCAAGACCTCGCTAGCGTTTACAATGAGCAGTTCTTC.

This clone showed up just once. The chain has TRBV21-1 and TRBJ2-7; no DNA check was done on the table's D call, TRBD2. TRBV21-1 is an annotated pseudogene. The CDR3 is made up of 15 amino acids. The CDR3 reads CASSKSDSGSDEQYF. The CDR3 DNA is TGTGCCAGCAGCAAATCGGATAGCGGGAGCGACGAGCAGTACTTC.

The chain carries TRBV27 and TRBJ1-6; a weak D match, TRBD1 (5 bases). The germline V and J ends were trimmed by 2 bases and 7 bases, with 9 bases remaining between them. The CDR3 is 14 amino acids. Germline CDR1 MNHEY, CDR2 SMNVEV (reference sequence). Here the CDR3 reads CASSLQGTNSPLHF. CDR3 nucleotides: TGTGCCAGCAGTTTACAGGGCACCAATTCACCCCTCCACTTT.

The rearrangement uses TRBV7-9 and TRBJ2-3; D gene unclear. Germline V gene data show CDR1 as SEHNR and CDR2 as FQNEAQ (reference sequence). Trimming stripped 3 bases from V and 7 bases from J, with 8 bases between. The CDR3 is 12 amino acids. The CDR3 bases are TGTGCCAGCAGCTTCCTGTTAAATACGCAGTATTTT. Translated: CASSFLLNTQYF.

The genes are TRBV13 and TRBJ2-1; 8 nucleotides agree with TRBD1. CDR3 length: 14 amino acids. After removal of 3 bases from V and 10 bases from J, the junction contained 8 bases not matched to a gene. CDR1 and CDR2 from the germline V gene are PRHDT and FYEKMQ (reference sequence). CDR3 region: CASSLSPGGGEQFF. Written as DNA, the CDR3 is TGTGCCAGCAGCTTGTCCCCAGGGGGCGGGGAGCAGTTCTTC.

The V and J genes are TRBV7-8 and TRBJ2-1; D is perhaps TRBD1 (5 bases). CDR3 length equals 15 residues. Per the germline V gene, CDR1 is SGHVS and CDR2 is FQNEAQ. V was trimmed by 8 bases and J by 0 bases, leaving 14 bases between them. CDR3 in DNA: TGTGCCAGCCTTGGGGCCTCTAGCTCCTACAATGAGCAGTTCTTC. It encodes CASLGASSSYNEQFF.

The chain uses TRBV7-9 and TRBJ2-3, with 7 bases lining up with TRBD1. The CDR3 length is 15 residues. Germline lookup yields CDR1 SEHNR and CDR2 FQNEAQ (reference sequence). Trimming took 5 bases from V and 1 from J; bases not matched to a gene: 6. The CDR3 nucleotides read TGTGCCAGCAGCCCGACAGGGATGGGCACAGATACGCAGTATTTT. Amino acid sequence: CASSPTGMGTDTQYF. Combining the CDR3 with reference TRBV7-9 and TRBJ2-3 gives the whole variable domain DTGVSQNPRHKITKRGQNVTFRCDPISEHNRLYWYRQTLGQGPEFLTYFQNEAQLEKSRLLSDRFSAERPKGSFSTLEIQRTEQGDSAMYLCASSPTGMGTDTQYFGPGTRLTVL.

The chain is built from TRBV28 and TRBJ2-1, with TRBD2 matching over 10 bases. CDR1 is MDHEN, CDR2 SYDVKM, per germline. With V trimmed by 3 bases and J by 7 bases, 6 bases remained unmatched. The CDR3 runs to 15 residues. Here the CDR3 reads CASSFPSGSGNEQFF. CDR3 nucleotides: TGTGCCAGCAGTTTTCCTAGCGGGAGTGGGAATGAGCAGTTCTTC.

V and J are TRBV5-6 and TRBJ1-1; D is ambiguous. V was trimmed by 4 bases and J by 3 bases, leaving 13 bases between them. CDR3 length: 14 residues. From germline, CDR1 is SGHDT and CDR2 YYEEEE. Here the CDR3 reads CASSPRASYTEAFF. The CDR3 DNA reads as TGTGCCAGCAGCCCCCGGGCGTCCTACACTGAAGCTTTCTTT. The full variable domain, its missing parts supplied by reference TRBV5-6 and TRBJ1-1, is DAGVTQSPTHLIKTRGQQVTLRCSPKSGHDTVSWYQQALGQGPQFIFQYYEEEERQRGNFPDRFSGHQFPNYSSELNVNALLLGDSALYLCASSPRASYTEAFFGQGTRLTVV.